A selection of T cell receptor beta chains follows, all from one sample in a study of regulatory T cells in long-lasting Graves disease. TCRdb re-analysed the multiplex PCR reads in MiXCR, keeping a single row per CDR3 protein. The table includes 360,000 or so distinct CDR3 sequences, approximately 25% detected once. Source: peripheral blood mononuclear cells (PBMCs), taken when the disease was refractory, from a patient treated with antithyroid drugs. These receptors were taken from a woman in her thirties or forties with Graves disease. The conserved cysteine and the conserved F or W are not part of the CDR3 here. A D gene is named only where the DNA matches it firmly. Expanded clones get a size class; other rows say once, few or many, or leave the size out.

D: .; size: .; V: TRBV18; J: TRBJ2-5; CDR3: ASSPQSGEEETQY
D: .; size: many; V: TRBV27; J: TRBJ1-1; CDR3: ASSLISGGTEAF
D: TRBD2; size: many; V: TRBV28; J: TRBJ2-7; CDR3: ASNPGGRAYEQY
D: TRBD1; size: few; V: TRBV7-2; J: TRBJ1-2; CDR3: ASGSLGQIYGYT
D: .; size: .; V: TRBV2; J: TRBJ2-1; CDR3: ASMVSGNEQF
D: TRBD1; size: few; V: TRBV24-1; J: TRBJ2-1; CDR3: ATSDRRDRVHEQF
D: .; size: .; V: TRBV10-3; J: TRBJ1-2; CDR3: AIQGNYGYT
D: TRBD2; size: .; V: TRBV5-4; J: TRBJ2-1; CDR3: ASSQSLAEYNEQF
D: .; size: few; V: TRBV3-1; J: TRBJ1-1; CDR3: ASSHVPAEAF
D: .; size: many; V: TRBV28; J: TRBJ2-7; CDR3: ASSLALGGEQY
D: .; size: .; V: TRBV6-2/TRBV6-3; J: TRBJ2-2; CDR3: ASSDSILRSTSTGHTGELF
D: .; size: many; V: TRBV20-1; J: TRBJ1-5; CDR3: SARQGNSNQPQH
D: .; size: few; V: TRBV29-1; J: TRBJ1-3; CDR3: SVVQGQAGNTIY
D: .; size: .; V: TRBV7-3; J: TRBJ2-2; CDR3: ASSLWGGQDTGELF
D: TRBD2; size: many; V: TRBV28; J: TRBJ2-2; CDR3: ASSLAGDGTGELF
D: TRBD1; size: few; V: TRBV7-9; J: TRBJ1-4; CDR3: ASSLNLGTGEKLF
D: .; size: .; V: TRBV7-9; J: TRBJ1-5; CDR3: ASSEGTDNSNQPQH
D: .; size: .; V: TRBV28; J: TRBJ1-2; CDR3: ASTPAGVDYGYT
D: .; size: few; V: TRBV7-3; J: TRBJ2-7; CDR3: ASVGQFSEQY
D: .; size: many; V: TRBV29-1; J: TRBJ1-2; CDR3: SVEVADYGYT
D: TRBD1; size: few; V: TRBV13; J: TRBJ2-7; CDR3: ASRKTGGFEQY
D: .; size: .; V: TRBV9; J: TRBJ2-4; CDR3: ASSVKNLAKNIQY
D: TRBD2; size: .; V: TRBV6-1; J: TRBJ2-3; CDR3: ACGLAGDGGGDTQY
D: .; size: many; V: TRBV24-1; J: TRBJ1-5; CDR3: ATSRSNQPQH
D: .; size: many; V: TRBV29-1; J: TRBJ1-2; CDR3: SFRGPSPYGYT
D: .; size: .; V: TRBV30; J: TRBJ2-7; CDR3: AWSVGPWGHEQY
D: .; size: .; V: TRBV30; J: TRBJ1-1; CDR3: AWSWGGTYNRNTEAF
D: .; size: many; V: TRBV20-1; J: TRBJ2-7; CDR3: SARVGSGFAYEQY
D: .; size: many; V: TRBV7-2; J: TRBJ2-7; CDR3: ASSLTRVGEQY
D: .; size: many; V: TRBV2; J: TRBJ2-6; CDR3: ASRSGEAGANVLT
D: .; size: .; V: TRBV6-5; J: TRBJ1-1; CDR3: ACGFPSLMNTEAF
D: TRBD1; size: .; V: TRBV19; J: TRBJ1-4; CDR3: ASSSGQDEKLF
D: TRBD1; size: many; V: TRBV28; J: TRBJ1-5; CDR3: ASSSDRPNQPQH
D: .; size: few; V: TRBV5-1; J: TRBJ1-3; CDR3: ASSSSVSGNTIY
D: TRBD2; size: few; V: TRBV12-3/TRBV12-4; J: TRBJ2-7; CDR3: ASSLGWLADSYEQY
D: TRBD2; size: few; V: TRBV7-9; J: TRBJ2-1; CDR3: ASSLASGGSVGNEQF
D: TRBD1; size: many; V: TRBV28; J: TRBJ1-5; CDR3: ASSFYDRGVPQH
D: .; size: few; V: TRBV5-1; J: TRBJ1-1; CDR3: ASSALQGWIATEAF
D: .; size: .; V: TRBV12-3/TRBV12-4; J: TRBJ2-1; CDR3: ASSARVRVYNEQF
D: .; size: .; V: TRBV11-2; J: TRBJ2-5; CDR3: ASSQGVTTQETQY
D: .; size: .; V: TRBV6-1; J: TRBJ2-1; CDR3: ASRLSGPDPSSYNEQF
D: TRBD1; size: many; V: TRBV29-1; J: TRBJ2-5; CDR3: SVLQGLGTQY
D: .; size: .; V: TRBV6-9; J: TRBJ2-3; CDR3: ASSYEEADTQY
D: .; size: .; V: TRBV19; J: TRBJ1-5; CDR3: ASSTGRGSNQPQH
D: .; size: .; V: TRBV20-1; J: TRBJ1-2; CDR3: SAVSEYGYT
D: .; size: .; V: TRBV3-1; J: TRBJ2-3; CDR3: ASSPGVPTDTQY
D: TRBD2; size: .; V: TRBV2; J: TRBJ2-1; CDR3: ASRGPGLRHQF
D: TRBD1; size: many; V: TRBV2; J: TRBJ1-5; CDR3: ASRRQGDGNQPQH
D: .; size: .; V: TRBV9; J: TRBJ1-2; CDR3: ASSVVPAELVYGYT
D: .; size: .; V: TRBV27; J: TRBJ2-5; CDR3: ASSDPRTVRETQY